This T cell receptor beta chain was found in a study of T cells in Graves' hyperthyroidism and ophthalmopathy. This CDR3 is 14 amino acids long. The V end was cut by 4 bases, the J end by 5 bases, with 14 bases between. Germline loops: CDR1 MNHEY, CDR2 SMNVEV (reference sequence). This clonotype was seen at least ten times. RNA transcripts gave rise to amplified TCR beta CDR3 regions. The TCR CDR3 first-round RT-PCR relied on the HTBI primer set. TCRdb fed the multiplex PCR reads into MiXCR, producing one record per CDR3 protein. The profile shows roughly 750,000 distinct CDR3 sequences, less than 20% of them singletons.

V is TRBV27 and J is TRBJ1-2; perhaps TRBD1 as D (6 bases). Sequencing was performed on blood. The TCR was taken from a man between 18 and 35 years old with Graves' hyperthyroidism. CDR3 DNA sequence: TGTGCCAGCAGTTCGGACAGTGGACCGTATGGCTACACCTTC. This gives the protein CASSSDSGPYGYTF.